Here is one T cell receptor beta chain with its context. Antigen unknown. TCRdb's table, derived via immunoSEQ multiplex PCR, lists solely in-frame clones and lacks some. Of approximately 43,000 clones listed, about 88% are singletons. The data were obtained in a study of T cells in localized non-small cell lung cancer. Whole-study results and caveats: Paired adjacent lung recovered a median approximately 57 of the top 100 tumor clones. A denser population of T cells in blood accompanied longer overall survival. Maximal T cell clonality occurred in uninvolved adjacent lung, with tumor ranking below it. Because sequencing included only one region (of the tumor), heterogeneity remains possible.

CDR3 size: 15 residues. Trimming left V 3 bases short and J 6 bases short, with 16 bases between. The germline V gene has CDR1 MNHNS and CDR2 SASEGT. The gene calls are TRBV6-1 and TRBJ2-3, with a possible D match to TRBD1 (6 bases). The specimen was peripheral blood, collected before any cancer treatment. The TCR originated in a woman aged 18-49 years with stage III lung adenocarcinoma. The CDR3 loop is CASSELRSGADTQYF. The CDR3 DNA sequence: TGTGCCAGCAGTGAGTTAAGGTCAGGGGCCGATACGCAGTATTTT.